This TCR beta chain was observed in a study of long-term antiretroviral therapy in people with HIV. It was version v3.0 of the immunoSEQ assay that was run at survey level. This table comes from immunoSEQ multiplex PCR, and its TCRdb copy is limited to in-frame clones, with some not included. The sample includes fewer than 40,000 clones, 80% of them seen just once. Study-wide points: Dating from about 2003 to 2018, the blood was possibly obtained under older ART regimens.

For this clone: Its antigen is unknown.

Sequenced material: unsorted PBMCs, taken 3.4 years after starting antiretroviral therapy. This clonotype was obtained from a man younger than 45 with HIV.

CDR3 DNA sequence: TGTGCCAGCAGCTTAGTTTCCAGTACTTCCTACGAGCAGTACTTC. Translating it yields CASSLVSSTSYEQYF. This rearrangement joins TRBV11-2 to TRBJ2-7; D is unresolved. Germline V gene data show CDR1 as SGHAT and CDR2 as FQNNGV. The CDR3 is made up of 15 amino acids. V was trimmed by 1 base and J by 1 base, leaving 11 bases between them.